The T cell receptor beta chain described here comes from a study of T cells in Graves' hyperthyroidism and ophthalmopathy. Turning to this clonotype: This may stem from a read error, because a much larger clone lies one nucleotide away.

The TCR beta CDR3 regions underwent amplification using RNA transcripts as the source. When the TCR CDR3 underwent first-round RT-PCR, the HTBI primer set was used. TCRdb reprocessed the multiplex PCR reads with MiXCR, giving one entry per CDR3 protein. There are about 290,000 distinct CDR3 sequences in the sample; more than 15% occur only once, and roughly 50% lies in the top ten. Germline V gene data show CDR1 as MNHNS and CDR2 as SASEGT. This CDR3 is built from 13 residues. Trimming took 4 bases from V and 10 from J, leaving 16 bases between them. Clinical Activity Scores of at least 3, NOSPECS grades of at least 4 and durations under 3 months characterized ophthalmopathy patients. Pregnant or lactating patients were excluded, as were those with uncontrolled infection or other autoimmune disease.

This clonotype originated in a woman aged 55-69 years with Graves' ophthalmopathy. The rearrangement joins TRBV6-1 to TRBJ1-2; tentatively, D is TRBD1 (6 bases). The specimen was blood. The CDR3 reads CASSATGFAAYTF. The CDR3 DNA reads TGTGCCAGCAGTGCTACAGGGTTTGCTGCCTACACCTTC.